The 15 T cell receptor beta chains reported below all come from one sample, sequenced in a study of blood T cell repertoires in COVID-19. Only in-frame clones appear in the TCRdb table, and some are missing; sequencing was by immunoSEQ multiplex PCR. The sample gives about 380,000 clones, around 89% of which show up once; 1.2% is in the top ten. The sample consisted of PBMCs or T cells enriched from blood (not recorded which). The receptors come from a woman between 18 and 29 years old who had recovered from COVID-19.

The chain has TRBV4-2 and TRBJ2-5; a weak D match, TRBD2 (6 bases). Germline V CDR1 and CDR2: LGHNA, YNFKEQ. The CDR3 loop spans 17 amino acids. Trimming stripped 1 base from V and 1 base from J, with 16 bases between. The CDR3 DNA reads TGTGCCAGCAGCCAAGTTAATCCGGGGGAGATCCAAGAGACCCAGTACTTC. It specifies CASSQVNPGEIQETQYF.

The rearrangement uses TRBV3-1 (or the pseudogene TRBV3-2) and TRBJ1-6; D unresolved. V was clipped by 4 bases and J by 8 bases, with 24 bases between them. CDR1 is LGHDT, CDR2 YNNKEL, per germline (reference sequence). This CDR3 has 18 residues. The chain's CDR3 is CASSPVIQTSTKDSPLHF. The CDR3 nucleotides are TGTGCCAGCAGCCCGGTGATCCAGACATCGACTAAGGATTCACCCCTCCACTTT.

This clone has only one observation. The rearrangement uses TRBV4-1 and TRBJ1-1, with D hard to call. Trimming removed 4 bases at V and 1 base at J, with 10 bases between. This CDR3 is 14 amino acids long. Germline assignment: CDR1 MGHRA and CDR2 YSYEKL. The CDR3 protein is CASSRQAANTEAFF. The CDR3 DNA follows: TGCGCCAGCAGCCGACAAGCAGCGAACACTGAAGCTTTCTTT.

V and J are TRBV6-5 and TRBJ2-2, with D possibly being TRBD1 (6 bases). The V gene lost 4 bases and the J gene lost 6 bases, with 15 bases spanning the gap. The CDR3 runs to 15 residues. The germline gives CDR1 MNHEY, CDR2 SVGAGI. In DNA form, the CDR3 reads TGTGCCAGCAGTTTGGTGGGGGCCGGATCCGGGGAGCTGTTTTTT. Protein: CASSLVGAGSGELFF.

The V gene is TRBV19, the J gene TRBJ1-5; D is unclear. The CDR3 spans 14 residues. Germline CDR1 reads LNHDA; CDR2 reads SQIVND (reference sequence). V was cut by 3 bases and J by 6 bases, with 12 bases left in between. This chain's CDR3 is CASSILLEGQPQHF. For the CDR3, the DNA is TGTGCCAGTAGTATCCTCCTCGAGGGTCAGCCCCAGCATTTT.

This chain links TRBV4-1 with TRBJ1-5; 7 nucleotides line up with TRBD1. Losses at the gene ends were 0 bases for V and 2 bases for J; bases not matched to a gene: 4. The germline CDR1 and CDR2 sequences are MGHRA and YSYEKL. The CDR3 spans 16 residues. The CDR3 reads CASSQDKGTGNQPQHF. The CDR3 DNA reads TGCGCCAGCAGCCAAGACAAGGGGACAGGCAATCAGCCCCAGCATTTT.

The CDR3 region is CASSLYWTGVERGYTF. CDR3 DNA sequence: TGTGCCAGCAGTTTATATTGGACAGGGGTCGAACGGGGCTACACCTTC. The V and J genes are TRBV27 and TRBJ1-2; TRBD1 aligns across 9 bases. CDR1 and CDR2 (germline): MNHEY, SMNVEV (reference sequence). The junction had 11 bases not matched to a gene; V was cut back by 1 base and J by 8 bases. The CDR3 loop spans 16 amino acids.

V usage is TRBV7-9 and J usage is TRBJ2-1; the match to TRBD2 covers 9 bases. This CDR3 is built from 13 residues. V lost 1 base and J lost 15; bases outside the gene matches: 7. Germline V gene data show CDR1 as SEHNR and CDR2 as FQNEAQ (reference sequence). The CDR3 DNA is TGTGCCAGCAGCTTAGGGGGACTAGCTATTCCGTTCTTC. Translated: CASSLGGLAIPFF. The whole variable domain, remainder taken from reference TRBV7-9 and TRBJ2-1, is DTGVSQNPRHKITKRGQNVTFRCDPISEHNRLYWYRQTLGQGPEFLTYFQNEAQLEKSRLLSDRFSAERPKGSFSTLEIQRTEQGDSAMYLCASSLGGLAIPFFGPGTRLTVL.

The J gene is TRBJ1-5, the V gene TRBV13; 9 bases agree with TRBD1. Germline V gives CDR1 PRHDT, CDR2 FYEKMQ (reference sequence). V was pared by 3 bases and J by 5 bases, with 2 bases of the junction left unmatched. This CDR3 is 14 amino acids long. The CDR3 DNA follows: TGTGCCAGCAGCTTTACAGGGGGCGATCAGCCCCAGCATTTT. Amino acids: CASSFTGGDQPQHF.

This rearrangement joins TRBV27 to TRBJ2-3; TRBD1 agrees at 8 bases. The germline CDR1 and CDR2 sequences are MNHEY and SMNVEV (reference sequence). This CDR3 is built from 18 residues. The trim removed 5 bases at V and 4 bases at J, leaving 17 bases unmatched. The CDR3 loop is CASSVLLGQGGRPDTQYF. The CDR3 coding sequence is TGTGCCAGCAGTGTTCTACTAGGACAGGGAGGTAGACCAGATACGCAGTATTTT.

CDR3: CASSSRGGSYNEQFF. For the CDR3, the DNA is TGTGCCAGCAGTTCCCGGGGGGGAAGCTACAATGAGCAGTTCTTC. V usage is TRBV28 and J usage is TRBJ2-1; TRBD2 matches 8 bases. Germline V gene lookup returns CDR1 MDHEN and CDR2 SYDVKM. The CDR3 is 15 amino acids. With 4 bases clipped from V and 3 bases from J, the junction kept 5 bases outside the gene matches. The full variable domain, its missing parts supplied by reference TRBV28 and TRBJ2-1, is DVKVTQSSRYLVKRTGEKVFLECVQDMDHENMFWYRQDPGLGLRLIYFSYDVKMKEKGDIPEGYSVSREKKERFSLILESASTNQTSMYLCASSSRGGSYNEQFFGPGTRLTVL.

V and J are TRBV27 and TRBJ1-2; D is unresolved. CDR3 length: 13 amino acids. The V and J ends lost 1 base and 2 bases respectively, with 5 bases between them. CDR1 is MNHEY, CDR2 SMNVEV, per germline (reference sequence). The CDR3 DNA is TGTGCCAGCAGTTTATACGGGAACTATGGCTACACCTTC. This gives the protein CASSLYGNYGYTF.

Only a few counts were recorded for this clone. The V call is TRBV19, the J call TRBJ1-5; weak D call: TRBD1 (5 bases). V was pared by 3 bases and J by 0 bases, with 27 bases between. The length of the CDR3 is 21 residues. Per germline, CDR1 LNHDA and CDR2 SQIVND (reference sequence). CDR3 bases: TGTGCCAGTAGTATTTCCCTCAGCGAAGGAGGAGGGGAATATAGCAATCAGCCCCAGCATTTT. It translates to CASSISLSEGGGEYSNQPQHF.

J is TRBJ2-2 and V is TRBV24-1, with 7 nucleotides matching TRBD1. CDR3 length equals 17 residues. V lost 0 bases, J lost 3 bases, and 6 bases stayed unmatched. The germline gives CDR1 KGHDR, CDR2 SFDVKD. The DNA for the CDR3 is TGTGCCACCAGTGATTTGCCGGGACAGCCTCACACCGGGGAGCTGTTTTTT. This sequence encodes CATSDLPGQPHTGELFF.

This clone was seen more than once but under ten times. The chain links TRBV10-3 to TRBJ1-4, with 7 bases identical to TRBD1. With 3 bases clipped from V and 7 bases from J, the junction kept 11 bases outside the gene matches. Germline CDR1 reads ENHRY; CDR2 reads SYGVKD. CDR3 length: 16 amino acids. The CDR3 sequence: CAISDPDRERSEKLFF. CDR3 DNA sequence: TGTGCCATCAGTGATCCAGACAGGGAAAGGAGTGAAAAACTGTTTTTT.